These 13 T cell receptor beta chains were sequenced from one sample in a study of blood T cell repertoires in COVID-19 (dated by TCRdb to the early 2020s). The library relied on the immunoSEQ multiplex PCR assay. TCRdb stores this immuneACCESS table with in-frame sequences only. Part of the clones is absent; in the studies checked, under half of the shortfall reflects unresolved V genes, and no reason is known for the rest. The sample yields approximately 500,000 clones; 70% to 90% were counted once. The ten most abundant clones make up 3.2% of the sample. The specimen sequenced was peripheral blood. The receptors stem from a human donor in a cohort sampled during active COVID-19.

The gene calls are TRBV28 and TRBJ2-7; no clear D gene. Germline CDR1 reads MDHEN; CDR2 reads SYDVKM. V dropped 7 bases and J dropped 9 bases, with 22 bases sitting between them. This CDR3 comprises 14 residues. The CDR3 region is CASTLVGGYKVQYF. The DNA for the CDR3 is TGTGCCAGCACCCTTGTCGGCGGTTACAAGGTGCAGTACTTC.

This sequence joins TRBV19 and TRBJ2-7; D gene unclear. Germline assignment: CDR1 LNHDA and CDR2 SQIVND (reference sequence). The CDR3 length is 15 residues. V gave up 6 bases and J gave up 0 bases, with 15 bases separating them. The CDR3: CASRPEPVTSYEQYF. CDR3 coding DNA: TGTGCCAGTAGACCCGAGCCGGTCACCTCCTACGAGCAGTACTTC.

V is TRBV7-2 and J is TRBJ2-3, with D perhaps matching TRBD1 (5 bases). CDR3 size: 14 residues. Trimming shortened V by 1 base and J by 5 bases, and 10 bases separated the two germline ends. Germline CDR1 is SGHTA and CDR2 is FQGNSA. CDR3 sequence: CASSLGGAKDTQYF. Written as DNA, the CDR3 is TGTGCCAGCAGCTTAGGGGGCGCGAAAGATACGCAGTATTTT.

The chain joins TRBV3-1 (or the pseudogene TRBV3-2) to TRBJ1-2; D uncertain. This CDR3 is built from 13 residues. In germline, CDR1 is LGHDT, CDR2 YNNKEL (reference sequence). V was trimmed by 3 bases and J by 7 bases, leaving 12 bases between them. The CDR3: CASSHLALSGYTF. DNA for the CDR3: TGTGCCAGCAGCCACCTTGCTTTGAGTGGCTACACCTTC.

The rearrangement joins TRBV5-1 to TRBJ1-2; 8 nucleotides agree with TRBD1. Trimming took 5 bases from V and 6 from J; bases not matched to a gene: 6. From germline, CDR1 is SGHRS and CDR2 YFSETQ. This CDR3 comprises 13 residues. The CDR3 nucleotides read TGCGCCAGCAGAGCGACAGGGGTGAATGGCTACACCTTC. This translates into CASRATGVNGYTF. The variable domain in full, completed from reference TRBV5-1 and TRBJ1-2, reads KAGVTQTPRYLIKTRGQQVTLSCSPISGHRSVSWYQQTPGQGLQFLFEYFSETQRNKGNFPGRFSGRQFSNSRSEMNVSTLELGDSALYLCASRATGVNGYTFGSGTRLTVV.

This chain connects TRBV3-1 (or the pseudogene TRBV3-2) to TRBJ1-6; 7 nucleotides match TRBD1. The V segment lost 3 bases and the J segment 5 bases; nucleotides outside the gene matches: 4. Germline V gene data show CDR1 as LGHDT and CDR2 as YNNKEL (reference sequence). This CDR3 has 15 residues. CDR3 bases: TGTGCCAGCAGCCACCTCGACAGGGATAATTCACCCCTCCACTTT. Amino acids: CASSHLDRDNSPLHF.

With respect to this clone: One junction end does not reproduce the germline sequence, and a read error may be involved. Written as DNA, the CDR3 is TGCGCCTCAGGAGCGGGACGCACAGATACGCAGTATTTT. Protein sequence: CASGAGRTDTQYF. V usage is TRBV9 and J usage is TRBJ2-3, with TRBD2 matching 7 bases. Looked up from germline, CDR1 is SGDLS and CDR2 is YYNGEE. The CDR3 covers 13 residues.

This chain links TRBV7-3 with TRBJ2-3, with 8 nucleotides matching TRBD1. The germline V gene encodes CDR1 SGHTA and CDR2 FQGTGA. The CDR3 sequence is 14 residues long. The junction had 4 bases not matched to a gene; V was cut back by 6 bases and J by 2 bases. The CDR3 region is CASSPGGLTDTQYF. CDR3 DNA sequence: TGTGCCAGCAGTCCAGGGGGCCTCACAGATACGCAGTATTTT.

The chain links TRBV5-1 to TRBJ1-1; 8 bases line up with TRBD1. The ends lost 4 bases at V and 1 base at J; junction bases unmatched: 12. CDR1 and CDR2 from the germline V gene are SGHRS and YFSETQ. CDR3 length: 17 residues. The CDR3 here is CASSGFWDRTSNTEAFF. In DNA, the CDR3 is TGCGCCAGCAGCGGCTTCTGGGACAGGACATCGAACACTGAAGCTTTCTTT.

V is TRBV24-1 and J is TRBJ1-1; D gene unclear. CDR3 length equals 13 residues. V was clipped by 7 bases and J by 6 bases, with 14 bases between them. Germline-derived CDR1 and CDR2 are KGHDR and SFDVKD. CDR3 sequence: CATRSLRVSEAFF. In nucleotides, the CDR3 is TGTGCCACCAGGAGCCTTCGGGTCTCTGAAGCTTTCTTT.

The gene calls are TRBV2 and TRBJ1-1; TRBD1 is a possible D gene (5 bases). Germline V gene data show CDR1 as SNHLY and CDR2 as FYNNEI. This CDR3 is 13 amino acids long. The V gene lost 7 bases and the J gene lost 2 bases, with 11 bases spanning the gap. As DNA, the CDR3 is TGTGCCAGCACCCTGACAGTAAACACTGAAGCTTTCTTT. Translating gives CASTLTVNTEAFF.

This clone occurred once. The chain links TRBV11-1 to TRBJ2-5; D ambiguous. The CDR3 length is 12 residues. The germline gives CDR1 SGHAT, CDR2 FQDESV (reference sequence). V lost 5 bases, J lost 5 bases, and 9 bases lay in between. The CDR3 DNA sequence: TGTGCCAGCAGCCTACAGTCGGAGACCCAGTACTTC. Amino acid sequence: CASSLQSETQYF.

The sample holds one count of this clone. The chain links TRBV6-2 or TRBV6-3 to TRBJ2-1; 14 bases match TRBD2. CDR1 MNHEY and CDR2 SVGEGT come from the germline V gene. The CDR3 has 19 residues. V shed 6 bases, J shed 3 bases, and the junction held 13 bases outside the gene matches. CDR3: CASSSPTSGRAWGYNEQFF. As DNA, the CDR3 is TGTGCCAGCAGCTCGCCGACTAGCGGGAGGGCCTGGGGCTACAATGAGCAGTTCTTC.